A single TCR beta chain is shown here with its context. Its target is unknown. The data were obtained in a study of T cell responses to AZD1222 COVID-19 vaccine. Overall study findings and caveats: Baseline seropositivity characterized only a handful of AZD1222 recipients.

Profiling relied on immunoSEQ multiplex PCR, and the TCRdb table lists in-frame clones only, not all of them. The top ten hold roughly 1.5% of the sample, which has about 140,000 clones, 80% to 90% seen once. V lost 4 bases and J lost 4; bases outside the gene matches: 7. The germline V gene has CDR1 SGHRS and CDR2 YFSETQ. The length of the CDR3 is 15 residues. The specimen was peripheral blood, collected on day 0 of AZD1222 vaccination. This sequence joins TRBV5-1 and TRBJ2-1; TRBD2 matches at 8 bases. This sequence was found in an adult in good health. CDR3 sequence: CASSLASGPYNEQFF. DNA of the CDR3: TGCGCCAGCAGCCTAGCTAGCGGGCCTTACAATGAGCAGTTCTTC.